The 27 T cell receptor beta chains below come from one sample, sequenced in a study of blood T cell repertoires in COVID-19. The assay was immunoSEQ multiplex PCR, and TCRdb's table has in-frame clones only and misses some. This table has over 150,000 clones, over 80% appearing once. Material for sequencing was peripheral blood. These receptors were taken from a woman aged 60-75 years with acute or convalescent COVID-19.

This chain links TRBV5-6 with TRBJ1-4, with 9 bases identical to TRBD1. The V gene end was trimmed by 4 bases and the J gene end by 8 bases; junction bases not matched to a gene: 9. The CDR3 totals 15 residues. The germline gives CDR1 SGHDT, CDR2 YYEEEE. The CDR3 spells CASSLPGTGQEKLFF. The CDR3 DNA reads as TGTGCCAGCAGCCTCCCCGGGACAGGGCAAGAAAAACTGTTTTTT.

This clone was picked up one time. V usage is TRBV27 and J usage is TRBJ1-3, with 10 nucleotides matching TRBD1. The trim removed 4 bases at V and 2 bases at J, leaving 8 bases unmatched. The CDR3 runs 17 residues. Per the germline V gene, CDR1 is MNHEY and CDR2 is SMNVEV (reference sequence). The CDR3 here is CASSSGQGILAGNTIYF. Here the CDR3 DNA reads TGTGCCAGCAGTTCGGGACAGGGGATCTTAGCTGGAAACACCATATATTTT.

This rearrangement joins TRBV10-3 to TRBJ2-1, with TRBD2 matching 10 bases. V trimming: 6 bases; J trimming: 4 bases; junction bases outside the gene matches: 12. CDR1 is ENHRY and CDR2 is SYGVKD in the germline V gene. CDR3 size: 17 residues. CDR3 sequence reads: CAISPPSLAGQYNEQFF. CDR3 sequence (DNA): TGTGCCATCAGCCCCCCCTCACTAGCGGGGCAATACAATGAGCAGTTCTTC.

The V call is TRBV6-5, the J call TRBJ1-2; 10 bases line up with TRBD1. CDR3 length equals 15 residues. CDR1 is MNHEY, CDR2 SVGAGI, per germline. V trimming: 7 bases; J trimming: 8 bases; junction bases outside the gene matches: 13. In DNA form, the CDR3 reads TGTGCCAGCACCTCAGCGACAGGGGGCTTAGTGGGCTACACCTTC. Its translation: CASTSATGGLVGYTF.

The rearrangement uses TRBV5-4 and TRBJ1-1; TRBD1 is a possible D gene (5 bases). Germline CDR1 SGHNT, CDR2 YYREEE (reference sequence). The CDR3 consists of 15 residues. V lost 4 bases to trimming and J lost 5 bases, with 18 bases between them. This chain's CDR3 is CASSPTGGIETEAFF. CDR3 coding DNA: TGTGCCAGCAGCCCAACGGGGGGAATTGAAACTGAAGCTTTCTTT.

The chain uses TRBV7-2 and TRBJ2-2; D gene uncertain. CDR1 SGHTA and CDR2 FQGNSA come from the germline V gene. The germline V and J ends were trimmed by 5 bases and 6 bases, with 10 bases remaining between them. The CDR3 extends over 13 amino acids. The CDR3 sequence is CASSPQRAGELFF. The CDR3 DNA reads TGTGCCAGCAGCCCCCAACGAGCCGGGGAGCTGTTTTTT.

CDR3 in DNA: TGTGCCAGCAGCCCTCGGATGGCGAGCGGGGGACCCTTGGGGAACACCGGGGAGCTGTTTTTT. It is translated as CASSPRMASGGPLGNTGELFF. V gene TRBV27 combines with J gene TRBJ2-2; 8 bases are shared with TRBD2. The trim removed 6 bases at V and 1 base at J, leaving 22 bases unmatched. Germline CDR1 reads MNHEY; CDR2 reads SMNVEV (reference sequence). This CDR3 has 21 amino acids.

V and J are TRBV12-2 and TRBJ2-7; TRBD2 is taken as the D call from the table, unchecked against the DNA. TRBV12-2 is shown as a pseudogene. CDR3 length equals 13 residues. CDR3 DNA sequence: TGTGCAAGTCGCTTTCGGGGGGCCTACGAGCAGTACTTC. Its translation is CASRFRGAYEQYF.

J is TRBJ1-4 and V is TRBV5-8; 9 positions agree with TRBD1. Germline loops: CDR1 SGHTS, CDR2 YDEGEE. V lost 4 bases, J lost 7 bases, and 5 bases stayed unmatched. The CDR3 has 14 residues. The DNA for the CDR3 is TGTGCCAGCAGCCGGACAGGGGAAGGTGAAAAACTGTTTTTT. Amino acids: CASSRTGEGEKLFF.

V gene TRBV12-3 or TRBV12-4 combines with J gene TRBJ1-1; D unclear. The CDR3 has 12 residues. The ends were cut back, 8 bases at V and 9 bases at J, with 16 bases in the middle. The CDR3 DNA reads as TGTGCCAGCTTGCCTGGGCAGTCTCAAGCTTTCTTT. It specifies CASLPGQSQAFF.

The V gene is TRBV5-4, the J gene TRBJ2-5; 8 bases line up with TRBD2. V shed 1 base, J shed 5 bases, and the junction held 4 bases outside the gene matches. CDR1 is SGHNT and CDR2 is YYREEE in the germline V gene (reference sequence). The CDR3 contains 14 residues. The CDR3 protein is CASSLPRGDETQYF. The CDR3 DNA is TGTGCCAGCAGCTTGCCGCGGGGGGACGAGACCCAGTACTTC.

The V call is TRBV25-1, the J call TRBJ1-6; 8 bases line up with TRBD1. The CDR3 has 15 residues. Unmatched junction bases numbered 12, after V lost 8 bases and J lost 9 bases. Germline V gene sequence: CDR1 MGHDK, CDR2 SYGVNS. In nucleotides, the CDR3 is TGTGCCAGCGGCCTGCTACAGGGGGGGACTTCACCCCTCCACTTT. Encoded protein: CASGLLQGGTSPLHF.

V usage is TRBV14 and J usage is TRBJ2-4; tentative D call: TRBD2 (6 bases). The V end was cut by 4 bases, the J end by 9 bases, with 16 bases between. The CDR3 extends over 14 amino acids. Germline V lookup: CDR1 SGHDN, CDR2 FVKESK. CDR3: CASSPGSPEGIQYF. The CDR3 DNA reads TGTGCCAGCAGCCCGGGGAGCCCGGAGGGCATTCAGTACTTC. Complete variable domain (other parts from reference TRBV14 and TRBJ2-4): EAGVTQFPSHSVIEKGQTVTLRCDPISGHDNLYWYRRVMGKEIKFLLHFVKESKQDESGMPNNRFLAERTGGTYSTLKVQPAELEDSGVYFCASSPGSPEGIQYFGAGTRLSVL.

The chain links TRBV20-1 to TRBJ2-7; TRBD1 agrees at 9 bases. The CDR3 is made up of 14 amino acids. V lost 3 bases, J lost 3 bases, and 6 bases stayed unmatched. Looked up from germline, CDR1 is DFQATT and CDR2 is SNEGSKA (reference sequence). This CDR3 is CSASRWDRDYEQYF. CDR3 sequence (DNA): TGCAGTGCTAGTCGGTGGGACAGGGACTACGAGCAGTACTTC.

This chain connects TRBV12-3 or TRBV12-4 to TRBJ2-2; perhaps TRBD2 as D (5 bases). The CDR3 covers 12 residues. V lost 4 bases and J lost 6, with 6 bases in between. The CDR3 nucleotides read TGTGCCAGCAGTTCGGACTCCGGGGAGCTGTTTTTT. Protein: CASSSDSGELFF.

This clone has only a few counts. The genes are TRBV7-2 and TRBJ2-2; maybe TRBD2 (5 bases). V was shortened by 4 bases and J by 0 bases, with 12 bases between the two germline ends. The CDR3 length is 16 residues. The V gene's germline CDR1 is SGHTA and CDR2 FQGNSA. The CDR3 nucleotides read TGTGCCAGCAGCTCCCGGACGGACTCGAACACCGGGGAGCTGTTTTTT. Protein sequence: CASSSRTDSNTGELFF.

This clone occurred once. The gene calls are TRBV12-5 and TRBJ2-3, with 10 bases identical to TRBD2. Unmatched junction bases numbered 15, after V lost 4 bases and J lost 5 bases. Germline V CDR1 and CDR2: LGHNT, FRNRAP. This CDR3 contains 18 residues. CDR3 amino acids: CASGYRSGLAGVEDTQYF. The CDR3 DNA follows: TGTGCTAGTGGTTACCGAAGCGGCCTAGCGGGGGTCGAAGATACGCAGTATTTT.

The chain employs TRBV16 and TRBJ1-2, with 7 positions matching TRBD1. This CDR3 contains 15 residues. The ends lost 5 bases at V and 4 bases at J; junction bases unmatched: 10. In germline, CDR1 is KGHSY, CDR2 FQNENV. The CDR3 is CASSAGTGTAYGYTF. In DNA form, the CDR3 reads TGTGCCAGCAGCGCCGGGACCGGGACAGCCTATGGCTACACCTTC.

There are a few counts of this clone. The chain carries TRBV7-2 and TRBJ1-6, with D possibly being TRBD1 (6 bases). The CDR3 has 17 amino acids. Germline V CDR1 and CDR2: SGHTA, FQGNSA. Trimming cost V 1 base and J 9 bases, with 19 bases left between them. The DNA of the CDR3 is TGTGCCAGCAGCTTAGGTGCAGTGGGGGCAGGAATTTCACCCCTCCACTTT. This gives the protein CASSLGAVGAGISPLHF.

This chain uses TRBV5-1 with TRBJ1-1; 7 nucleotides match TRBD1. With V trimmed by 0 bases and J by 6 bases, 11 bases remained unmatched. This CDR3 comprises 16 residues. CDR1 and CDR2 (germline): SGHRS, YFSETQ. In DNA form, the CDR3 reads TGCGCCAGCAGCTTGGGACAGGGCCGTCTGGGGCCTGAAGCTTTCTTT. Protein sequence: CASSLGQGRLGPEAFF.

The chain combines TRBV16 with TRBJ1-6; 8 bases are a match to TRBD1. Germline V CDR1 and CDR2: KGHSY, FQNENV. This CDR3 has 15 amino acids. Unmatched junction bases numbered 5, after V lost 4 bases and J lost 6 bases. This chain's CDR3 is CASSPDRVANSPLHF. CDR3 sequence (DNA): TGTGCCAGCAGCCCGGACAGGGTCGCTAATTCACCCCTCCACTTT.

The chain combines TRBV27 with TRBJ2-1; TRBD1 agrees at 8 bases. Germline V lookup: CDR1 MNHEY, CDR2 SMNVEV (reference sequence). CDR3 length equals 14 residues. V lost 5 bases and J lost 10; bases outside the gene matches: 10. The CDR3 DNA reads TGTGCCAGCAGTCCTACACAGGGGGAAGGGGAGCAGTTCTTC. It codes for CASSPTQGEGEQFF.

The V gene is TRBV7-8, the J gene TRBJ1-5, with 9 nucleotides matching TRBD1. This CDR3 region has 19 residues. Germline CDR1 reads SGHVS; CDR2 reads FQNEAQ. Losses at the gene ends were 3 bases for V and 2 bases for J; bases not matched to a gene: 14. The CDR3: CASSLRGTGSYQGNQPQHF. The CDR3 DNA is TGTGCCAGCAGCTTGCGTGGGACAGGGAGTTATCAAGGCAATCAGCCCCAGCATTTT.

V usage is TRBV9 and J usage is TRBJ1-2; no clear D. Germline CDR1 SGDLS, CDR2 YYNGEE. The CDR3 length is 13 residues. V was trimmed by 0 bases and J by 6 bases, leaving 9 bases between them. The chain's CDR3 is CASSVAAGNGYTF. CDR3 coding DNA: TGTGCCAGCAGCGTAGCCGCAGGAAATGGCTACACCTTC.

The V gene is TRBV6-2 or TRBV6-3, the J gene TRBJ1-5; D ambiguous. CDR1 and CDR2 (germline): MNHEY, SVGEGT. This CDR3 is 12 amino acids long. V dropped 5 bases and J dropped 6 bases, with 8 bases sitting between them. Written as DNA, the CDR3 is TGTGCCAGCAGTCTCCGGGGTCAGCCCCAGCATTTT. Its protein product is CASSLRGQPQHF.

The gene calls are TRBV7-8 and TRBJ2-7; 7 positions match TRBD2. CDR1 and CDR2 from the germline V gene are SGHVS and FQNEAQ. V lost 4 bases to trimming and J lost 5 bases; unmatched junction nucleotides: 2. This CDR3 contains 12 residues. CDR3 loop: CASSSSGDEQYF. The DNA for the CDR3 is TGTGCCAGCAGCTCCAGCGGGGACGAGCAGTACTTC.

This rearrangement joins TRBV7-2 to TRBJ2-5; TRBD1 aligns across 7 bases. Germline lookup yields CDR1 SGHTA and CDR2 FQGNSA. This CDR3 region has 13 residues. V lost 2 bases, J lost 4 bases, and 1 base stayed unmatched. CDR3 sequence (DNA): TGTGCCAGCAGCTTAAACAGGGGAGAGACCCAGTACTTC. It is translated as CASSLNRGETQYF.